The 12 T cell receptor beta chains in this list originate from one sample, sequenced in a study of OX40 agonist ivuxolimab in advanced cancers. Sequencing was performed with immunoSEQ multiplex PCR; in TCRdb, only in-frame clones are kept and a portion is missing. The repertoire consists of 45,000 to 65,000 clones, with just under 80% occurring once and the leading ten covering 2.4%. Source: CD4+ or CD8+ T cells sorted from blood, taken in a trial of the OX40 agonist ivuxolimab. These receptors were collected from an adult with an advanced solid tumor such as melanoma, head and neck, liver or kidney cancer.

The V call is TRBV10-2, the J call TRBJ2-7; the D gene could be TRBD1 or TRBD2 (5 bases each). This CDR3 is 14 amino acids long. Between the trimmed V and J ends, which lost 9 bases and 1 base, there was a span of 16 bases. From germline, CDR1 is WSHSY and CDR2 SAAADI. The DNA for the CDR3 is TGCGCCAGTCTAGATGGGGGTGTTTCCTACGAGCAGTACTTC. Protein product: CASLDGGVSYEQYF.

V and J are TRBV27 and TRBJ1-2, with D uncertain. The V gene lost 6 bases and the J gene lost 2 bases, with 13 bases spanning the gap. The CDR3 contains 14 residues. CDR1 and CDR2 (germline): MNHEY, SMNVEV (reference sequence). CDR3 DNA sequence: TGTGCCAGCAGGGATCTGGGGAGGAACTATGGCTACACCTTC. This encodes CASRDLGRNYGYTF.

The chain is built from TRBV19 and TRBJ1-1; 8 bases line up with TRBD1. Trimming cost V 6 bases and J 1 base; bases outside gene matches: 10. Germline CDR1 and CDR2: LNHDA and SQIVND (reference sequence). The CDR3 runs to 16 residues. CDR3 nucleotide sequence: TGTGCCAGTAGCCCTCGACAGGGGCGGCCGAACACTGAAGCTTTCTTT. Its translation is CASSPRQGRPNTEAFF.

The chain uses TRBV4-2 and TRBJ2-1, with 7 bases aligning to TRBD1. The CDR3 consists of 13 residues. The trim removed 2 bases at V and 6 bases at J, leaving 1 base unmatched. Looked up from germline, CDR1 is LGHNA and CDR2 is YNFKEQ. The CDR3 spells CASSQYRGNEQFF. The CDR3 nucleotides read TGTGCCAGCAGCCAATACAGGGGCAATGAGCAGTTCTTC.

This chain uses TRBV10-2 with TRBJ2-3; 7 nucleotides line up with TRBD1. This CDR3 is built from 13 residues. V trimming: 2 bases; J trimming: 8 bases; junction bases outside the gene matches: 4. From germline, CDR1 is WSHSY and CDR2 SAAADI. The CDR3 loop reads CASSETDRATQYF. CDR3 nucleotides: TGCGCCAGCAGTGAGACCGACAGGGCTACGCAGTATTTT.

The chain links TRBV6-5 to TRBJ1-3, with a tentative D call TRBD1 (5 bases). Germline CDR1 and CDR2: MNHEY and SVGAGI. CDR3 length: 16 residues. The V end lost 0 bases, the J end lost 0 bases, and 9 bases lay between the germline ends. CDR3 nucleotide sequence: TGTGCCAGCAGTTACTCCCCAGGGTACTCTGGAAACACCATATATTTT. Translated: CASSYSPGYSGNTIYF.

The chain recombines TRBV29-1 with TRBJ2-1; the D is unclear. The germline V gene encodes CDR1 SQVTM and CDR2 ANQGSEA. The CDR3 spans 14 residues. V was clipped by 2 bases and J by 4 bases, with 12 bases between them. CDR3 nucleotide sequence: TGCAGCGTTGAAAGGCCCAGGAGATACAATGAGCAGTTCTTC. The encoded protein is CSVERPRRYNEQFF.

This clone was found once. V gene TRBV7-2 combines with J gene TRBJ2-1; D may be TRBD2 (5 bases). This CDR3 contains 14 residues. Per the germline V gene, CDR1 is SGHTA and CDR2 is FQGNSA. The germline V and J ends were trimmed by 1 base and 8 bases, with 12 bases remaining between them. CDR3 coding DNA: TGTGCCAGCAGCTTAGGGGGAGTTTGGGATGAGCAGTTCTTC. It yields the protein CASSLGGVWDEQFF.

The chain is built from TRBV28 and TRBJ2-7, with D unresolved. The CDR3 covers 15 residues. From germline, CDR1 is MDHEN and CDR2 SYDVKM. V dropped 6 bases and J dropped 2 bases, with 17 bases sitting between them. Written as DNA, the CDR3 is TGTGCCAGCAGGTCACGGTATATTCGAACCTACGAGCAGTACTTC. Amino acid sequence: CASRSRYIRTYEQYF.

J is TRBJ1-6 and V is TRBV6-5, with 8 bases that match TRBD1. The germline V gene encodes CDR1 MNHEY and CDR2 SVGAGI. CDR3 size: 14 residues. Germline trimming cut 4 bases from V and 10 bases from J; bases unmatched to any gene: 6. Here the CDR3 DNA reads TGTGCCAGCAGTTCTCAGGGGGCTCAATCACCCCTCCACTTT. Translation gives CASSSQGAQSPLHF.

The chain carries TRBV19 and TRBJ1-2, with D possibly matching TRBD1 (5 bases). The CDR3 has 14 amino acids. Germline loops: CDR1 LNHDA, CDR2 SQIVND (reference sequence). V gave up 5 bases and J gave up 5 bases, with 15 bases separating them. In nucleotides, the CDR3 is TGTGCCAGTAGTGTTACAGGAGGGGTTTATGGCTACACCTTC. This sequence encodes CASSVTGGVYGYTF.

The CDR3 DNA sequence: TGTGCCAGCAGCCCCTCGGGGGGGCTAGCGGCCAACACCGGGGAGCTGTTTTTT. The encoded protein is CASSPSGGLAANTGELFF. The chain has TRBV5-4 and TRBJ2-2, with 8 bases lining up with TRBD2. The CDR3 sequence is 18 residues long. V lost 4 bases, J lost 2 bases, and 13 bases stayed unmatched. The germline V gene encodes CDR1 SGHNT and CDR2 YYREEE (reference sequence).